This T cell receptor (beta chain) comes out of a study of T cell changes during pregnancy in multiple sclerosis. TCRdb's table, derived via immunoSEQ multiplex PCR, lists solely in-frame clones and lacks some. In the table there are about 47,000 clones, nearly 95% of which are singletons. Germline CDR1 reads SNHLY; CDR2 reads FYNNEI. The CDR3 has 18 amino acids. Trimming stripped 2 bases from V and 4 bases from J, with 23 bases between. The clonotype comes from a female donor with multiple sclerosis, enrolled in a pregnancy study. This chain uses TRBV2 with TRBJ1-1; maybe TRBD1 (5 bases). The sequencing used peripheral blood, collected after pregnancy. The CDR3 sequence is CASSEIPGAARGSTEAFF. The CDR3 nucleotides read TGTGCCAGCAGTGAAATCCCTGGTGCAGCGCGGGGCAGCACTGAAGCTTTCTTT. The full variable domain, in which reference TRBV2 and TRBJ1-1 provide the parts outside the CDR3, is EPEVTQTPSHQVTQMGQEVILRCVPISNHLYFYWYRQILGQKVEFLVSFYNNEISEKSEIFDDQFSVERPDGSNFTLKIRSTKLEDSAMYFCASSEIPGAARGSTEAFFGQGTRLTVV.